Included here is one T cell receptor beta chain sequence, with context. Its target is unknown. The source of the sample is a study of cytomegalovirus exposure and HLA in healthy donors. Findings of the study overall: More than 15,000 TCR beta sequences were associated with HLA alleles at 0.05 false discovery rate in a later analysis. Generally TCR sequences proved uncommon, though certain public TCRs appeared in numerous donors.

PCR amplification relied on 60 Vbeta primers (plus 13 Jbeta primers). Here immunoSEQ multiplex PCR was the method, and the copy in TCRdb shows in-frame clones only, minus some. The data contain more than 65,000 clones, approximately 61% of them seen just once; the ten biggest clones take up 6.5% to 7.5%. Germline values: CDR1 SEHNR, CDR2 FQNEAQ (reference sequence). The CDR3 runs to 15 residues. The trim removed 1 base at V and 9 bases at J, leaving 6 bases unmatched. The material sequenced was PBMCs. The source of this sequence is a woman in her 50s in good health and CMV-seropositive. The rearrangement links TRBV7-9 to TRBJ1-6; 7 bases match TRBD1. The chain's CDR3 is CASSLVYRGSSPLHF. As DNA, the CDR3 is TGTGCCAGCAGCTTAGTGTACAGGGGAAGTTCACCCCTCCACTTT. Supplemented by reference TRBV7-9 and TRBJ1-6, the full variable domain reads DTGVSQNPRHKITKRGQNVTFRCDPISEHNRLYWYRQTLGQGPEFLTYFQNEAQLEKSRLLSDRFSAERPKGSFSTLEIQRTEQGDSAMYLCASSLVYRGSSPLHFGNGTRLTVT.